The 29 T cell receptor beta chains below all came from one sample that was sequenced in a study of shared clonotypes between healthy human individuals. Here immunoSEQ multiplex PCR was the method, and the copy in TCRdb shows in-frame clones only, minus some. The repertoire holds about 2,500,000 clones, with around 90% as singletons. Specimen: naive CD4+ T cells sorted from blood. The sample's subset: CD45RA+ positively selected. All receptors derive from a man between 18 and 29 years old in good health.

This clone appeared a single time. The gene calls are TRBV7-2 and TRBJ2-7; D remains unclear. The CDR3 is 13 amino acids. V dropped 1 base and J dropped 6 bases, with 10 bases sitting between them. The germline V gene has CDR1 SGHTA and CDR2 FQGNSA. The CDR3 spells CASSLVSSSEQYF. The CDR3, as DNA: TGTGCCAGCAGCTTAGTGTCCAGCTCCGAGCAGTACTTC.

This clone was detected a few times. This sequence joins TRBV18 and TRBJ1-4; D call uncertain. Germline V lookup: CDR1 KGHSH, CDR2 LQKENI. The length of the CDR3 is 14 residues. V lost 3 bases, J lost 4 bases, and 9 bases lay in between. CDR3 nucleotides: TGTGCCAGCTCACCTCAACAGCGTAATGAAAAACTGTTTTTT. Amino acids: CASSPQQRNEKLFF.

The chain employs TRBV29-1 and TRBJ1-2; weak D call: TRBD1 (5 bases). The V and J ends lost 3 bases and 6 bases respectively, with 17 bases between them. This CDR3 is 14 amino acids long. Germline CDR1 is SQVTM and CDR2 is ANQGSEA. The CDR3 DNA sequence: TGCAGCGTTGATAAGGGGCCGAACTCGAATGGCTACACCTTC. Translated, it gives CSVDKGPNSNGYTF.

V gene TRBV4-3 combines with J gene TRBJ2-5; D is ambiguous. The V gene's germline CDR1 is LGHNA and CDR2 YSLEER. This CDR3 contains 13 residues. V shed 1 base and J shed 1 base, with 4 bases lying between them. CDR3 nucleotide sequence: TGCGCCAGCAGCCAAGCCCTCCAAGAGACCCAGTACTTC. Translation gives CASSQALQETQYF.

The chain joins TRBV7-2 to TRBJ2-5, with TRBD2 matching 10 bases. CDR1 is SGHTA and CDR2 is FQGNSA in the germline V gene. The CDR3 is 16 amino acids. V lost 2 bases to trimming and J lost 3 bases; unmatched junction nucleotides: 6. Here the CDR3 DNA reads TGTGCCAGCAGCTTACCGGGTCTAGCGGGAGAAGAGACCCAGTACTTC. Protein: CASSLPGLAGEETQYF.

The V call is TRBV30, the J call TRBJ2-2, with 10 bases lining up with TRBD2. The length of the CDR3 is 16 residues. The V gene end was trimmed by 2 bases and the J gene end by 1 base; junction bases not matched to a gene: 4. The germline V gene has CDR1 GTSNPN and CDR2 SVGIG (reference sequence). The CDR3 DNA follows: TGTGCCTGGAGTCTTGCTAGCGGGGGGAACACCGGGGAGCTGTTTTTT. It yields the protein CAWSLASGGNTGELFF.

Comments on this clone: Other DNA variants within this sample encode the same CDR3. The J gene is TRBJ2-7, the V gene TRBV5-1, with D maybe TRBD1 (5 bases). Trimming took off 0 bases at V and 3 bases at J, with 13 bases between the two ends. The CDR3 length is 15 residues. Germline-derived CDR1 and CDR2 are SGHRS and YFSETQ. The CDR3 is CASSLVAGSSYEQYF. The CDR3 coding sequence is TGCGCCAGCAGCTTGGTGGCAGGGTCTAGCTACGAGCAGTACTTC.

The chain links TRBV5-4 to TRBJ2-7; D perhaps matches TRBD2 (5 bases). This CDR3 is 17 amino acids long. Germline CDR1 is SGHNT and CDR2 is YYREEE (reference sequence). The V and J ends lost 5 bases and 6 bases respectively, with 27 bases between them. The CDR3 sequence is CASRTAGPGLEMGEQYF. In DNA, the CDR3 is TGTGCCAGCAGGACGGCCGGCCCCGGACTCGAAATGGGCGAGCAGTACTTC.

The J gene is TRBJ1-6, the V gene TRBV9; D is possibly TRBD1 (6 bases). Trimming pared 4 bases from V and 0 bases from J, leaving 11 bases between. The CDR3 totals 16 residues. Germline CDR1 is SGDLS and CDR2 is YYNGEE. The CDR3 region has the DNA TGTGCCAGCAGCCCACAGGACAGCTCCTATAATTCACCCCTCCACTTT. This translates into CASSPQDSSYNSPLHF.

V and J are TRBV5-1 and TRBJ2-7, with no clear D. There are 16 residues in the CDR3. The V and J ends lost 0 bases and 3 bases respectively, with 16 bases between them. The germline V gene encodes CDR1 SGHRS and CDR2 YFSETQ. CDR3 amino acids: CASSLASAAYNYEQYF. The CDR3 DNA is TGCGCCAGCAGCTTGGCTAGTGCCGCTTATAACTACGAGCAGTACTTC.

The chain links TRBV27 to TRBJ2-7; possible D gene TRBD2, 6 bases. Germline assignment: CDR1 MNHEY and CDR2 SMNVEV (reference sequence). This CDR3 has 15 amino acids. Trimming took 3 bases from V and 10 from J, leaving 22 bases between them. The CDR3 region has the DNA TGTGCCAGCAGTTTCTCAGGGACCCATACGGGGGTTCAGTACTTC. It yields the protein CASSFSGTHTGVQYF.

The chain combines TRBV4-2 with TRBJ1-1, with TRBD1 as a possible D gene (6 bases). Germline V gene lookup returns CDR1 LGHNA and CDR2 YNFKEQ. CDR3 length: 15 amino acids. V lost 1 base, J lost 1 base, and 10 bases lay in between. The CDR3 here is CASSQGRGRNTEAFF. DNA for the CDR3: TGTGCCAGCAGCCAAGGAAGGGGGAGGAACACTGAAGCTTTCTTT.

The chain recombines TRBV6-1 with TRBJ2-5; D ambiguous. The V end lost 8 bases, the J end lost 4 bases, and 17 bases lay between the germline ends. The CDR3 is 14 amino acids. Germline CDR1 MNHNS, CDR2 SASEGT. The CDR3 loop is CASGDGLPPETQYF. In DNA form, the CDR3 reads TGTGCCAGCGGAGACGGTCTCCCCCCAGAGACCCAGTACTTC.

J is TRBJ1-1 and V is TRBV5-1, with no clear D. Between the trimmed V and J ends, which lost 3 bases and 1 base, there was a span of 22 bases. Germline V gene lookup returns CDR1 SGHRS and CDR2 YFSETQ. The CDR3 length is 18 residues. The CDR3 is CASSSEASRSVPNTEAFF. CDR3 DNA: TGCGCCAGCAGCTCCGAAGCGTCCAGGTCAGTACCGAACACTGAAGCTTTCTTT.

The V call is TRBV4-1, the J call TRBJ1-2; D is perhaps TRBD1 (5 bases). Germline-derived CDR1 and CDR2 are MGHRA and YSYEKL. V lost 0 bases and J 8 bases, leaving 19 bases between the germline ends. CDR3 length: 16 residues. The CDR3 sequence is CASSQDQGRVGDGYTF. The CDR3, as DNA: TGCGCCAGCAGCCAAGATCAGGGCAGGGTAGGCGACGGCTACACCTTC.

This chain joins TRBV9 and TRBJ2-3; 12 nucleotides line up with TRBD2. The CDR3 loop spans 21 amino acids. Germline CDR1 SGDLS, CDR2 YYNGEE. J gave up 2 bases and V 3 bases, and 19 bases lay outside the gene matches. CDR3 residues: CASSADLLAGGSWGVTDTQYF. The CDR3 DNA reads as TGTGCCAGCAGCGCGGACTTACTAGCGGGAGGAAGTTGGGGCGTCACAGATACGCAGTATTTT.

About this clone: This sample also contains other DNA sequences that code for the same CDR3. The chain carries TRBV5-1 and TRBJ2-5, with TRBD1 matching over 9 bases. The CDR3 is made up of 15 amino acids. With 3 bases clipped from V and 3 bases from J, the junction kept 6 bases outside the gene matches. Germline assignment: CDR1 SGHRS and CDR2 YFSETQ. The CDR3 reads CASSSTGTGKETQYF. Written as DNA, the CDR3 is TGCGCCAGCAGCTCGACCGGGACAGGGAAAGAGACCCAGTACTTC.

This clone was seen only once. In DNA form, the CDR3 reads TGCGCCAGCGGGCCTAGCGGTGACACCGGGGAGCTGTTTTTT. The encoded protein is CASGPSGDTGELFF. This sequence joins TRBV5-1 and TRBJ2-2, with 7 bases lining up with TRBD2. The germline gives CDR1 SGHRS, CDR2 YFSETQ. The junction had 6 bases not matched to a gene; V was cut back by 7 bases and J by 3 bases. This CDR3 has 14 residues.

A single count supports this clone. The rearrangement joins TRBV4-3 to TRBJ1-1; unclear D gene. CDR3 length: 13 amino acids. V was cut by 3 bases and J by 1 base, with 6 bases left in between. From germline, CDR1 is LGHNA and CDR2 YSLEER. DNA for the CDR3: TGCGCCAGCAGCCAGTCGGAGAACACTGAAGCTTTCTTT. Translation gives CASSQSENTEAFF.

The V gene is TRBV23-1, the J gene TRBJ1-1; D uncertain. TRBV23-1 is an open reading frame, and its role is uncertain. CDR3 length: 13 residues. V gave up 8 bases and J gave up 0 bases, with 10 bases separating them. Written as DNA, the CDR3 is TGCGCCAGCCCTTCAAGGGTGAACACTGAAGCTTTCTTT. Translating gives CASPSRVNTEAFF.

The chain couples TRBV5-1 to TRBJ1-2; a possible D gene is TRBD1 (5 bases). Trimming pared 0 bases from V and 9 bases from J, leaving 12 bases between. In germline, CDR1 is SGHRS, CDR2 YFSETQ. The CDR3 is 13 residues long. The CDR3 nucleotides are TGCGCCAGCAGCTTGGGCTGGGGGGAGAGCTACACCTTC. Residues: CASSLGWGESYTF.

As concerns this clone: Other DNA sequences in this specimen translate into the identical CDR3. V usage is TRBV5-1 and J usage is TRBJ2-1; 7 bases align to TRBD2. Germline trimming cut 0 bases from V and 4 bases from J; bases unmatched to any gene: 4. From germline, CDR1 is SGHRS and CDR2 YFSETQ. This CDR3 contains 15 residues. DNA of the CDR3: TGCGCCAGCAGCTTGGTTGGCGGGGGATACAATGAGCAGTTCTTC. Amino acids: CASSLVGGGYNEQFF.

A note on this clone: This specimen includes other DNA sequences encoding the same CDR3. The J gene is TRBJ2-7, the V gene TRBV18, with D possibly TRBD1 on 6 matching bases. The CDR3 runs to 13 residues. CDR1 KGHSH and CDR2 LQKENI come from the germline V gene. V lost 3 bases and J 1 base, leaving 7 bases between the germline ends. The CDR3 DNA reads as TGTGCCAGCTCACCTGGACAGTCCTACGAGCAGTACTTC. This gives the protein CASSPGQSYEQYF.

This chain links TRBV23-1 with TRBJ2-7; 8 nucleotides agree with TRBD1. TRBV23-1 carries the ORF label, with uncertain function. CDR3 length: 12 amino acids. V trimming: 11 bases; J trimming: 4 bases; junction bases outside the gene matches: 7. DNA of the CDR3: TGCGCCCAAACCGGGACAGGTTACGAGCAGTACTTC. Amino acids: CAQTGTGYEQYF.

In this sample, this clone turned up once. The genes are TRBV6-1 and TRBJ1-5; D not resolved. The V end lost 8 bases, the J end lost 11 bases, and 13 bases lay between the germline ends. The germline V gene encodes CDR1 MNHNS and CDR2 SASEGT. CDR3 size: 11 residues. In DNA, the CDR3 is TGTGCCAGCGACGAGGCCCCGTCCCAGCATTTT. It specifies CASDEAPSQHF.

V usage is TRBV28 and J usage is TRBJ2-1; D unclear. The CDR3 extends over 14 amino acids. Trimming removed 5 bases at V and 8 bases at J, with 16 bases between. CDR1 MDHEN and CDR2 SYDVKM come from the germline V gene. CDR3 sequence (DNA): TGTGCCAGCAGTCTTGTCCAGGCACGAGATGAGCAGTTCTTC. It yields the protein CASSLVQARDEQFF.

In this sample, this clone turned up once. V gene TRBV19 combines with J gene TRBJ1-1; 7 bases map to TRBD1. Germline CDR1 is LNHDA and CDR2 is SQIVND (reference sequence). V was clipped by 6 bases and J by 3 bases; unmatched bases: 7. There are 14 residues in the CDR3. In nucleotides, the CDR3 is TGTGCCAGTAGGGGAGAGGGGGCTTACACTGAAGCTTTCTTT. It codes for CASRGEGAYTEAFF.

The genes are TRBV25-1 and TRBJ2-2; TRBD1 agrees at 9 bases. J was trimmed by 2 bases and V by 5 bases; bases with no gene match: 6. CDR3 length: 16 residues. Germline V gives CDR1 MGHDK, CDR2 SYGVNS. Written as DNA, the CDR3 is TGTGCCAGCAGTCCGACGGGACAGGGCAACACCGGGGAGCTGTTTTTT. Translation: CASSPTGQGNTGELFF.

V usage is TRBV7-2 and J usage is TRBJ1-2; no firm D call. CDR3 size: 12 residues. The germline V and J ends were trimmed by 5 bases and 7 bases, with 11 bases remaining between them. Germline V gene lookup returns CDR1 SGHTA and CDR2 FQGNSA. The CDR3 DNA sequence: TGTGCCAGCAGCCCTCGTAAGTCTGGCTACACCTTC. It codes for CASSPRKSGYTF. Full variable domain (rest looked up from reference TRBV7-2 and TRBJ1-2): GAGVSQSPSNKVTEKGKDVELRCDPISGHTALYWYRQSLGQGLEFLIYFQGNSAPDKSGLPSDRFSAERTGGSVSTLTIQRTQQEDSAVYLCASSPRKSGYTFGSGTRLTVV.